This entry is about one T cell receptor (beta chain). Its matching antigen is unknown. This sample is drawn from a study of cytomegalovirus exposure and HLA in healthy donors. Study context: For the approximately 400 genotyped donors, roughly 80% fell within the Caucasian-associated ancestry cluster. Study results and limitations: Researchers catalogued over 150 TCR beta chains as cytomegalovirus-associated. TCR beta V- and J-gene trimming was later associated with a missense DCLRE1C variant. The later analysis indicated that the majority of CMV-associated TCR beta chains appeared HLA-restricted.

This PCR relied on a set of 60 Vbeta primers and 13 Jbeta primers. Repertoires were generated with immunoSEQ multiplex PCR, while TCRdb's copy carries only in-frame clones and drops some. Of 130,000 to 150,000 clones in the sample, about 78% were seen once. The CDR3 is made up of 20 amino acids. J lost 0 bases, V lost 0 bases, and 12 bases had no gene match. Germline CDR1 SGHRS, CDR2 YFSETQ. The chain links TRBV5-1 to TRBJ1-2, with TRBD1 matching over 12 bases. The specimen was PBMCs. The sequence was obtained from a male donor in good health and CMV-seronegative. CDR3 amino acids: CASSLGLPGQGALANYGYTF. As DNA, the CDR3 is TGCGCCAGCAGCTTGGGGCTTCCGGGACAGGGGGCTTTAGCTAACTATGGCTACACCTTC.